A selection of T cell receptor beta chains follows, all from one sample in a study of blood T cell repertoires in COVID-19. Profiling relied on immunoSEQ multiplex PCR, and the TCRdb table lists in-frame clones only, not all of them. Here the sample spans approximately 31,000 clones, 85% to 95% being singletons. The sequenced material came from peripheral blood. Receptors were obtained from a human donor in a cohort sampled during active COVID-19. The CDR3 runs from the conserved cysteine through the conserved F or W. D genes are given only for firm matches. Only part of the rows carry a size: once, few, many, or a class if the clone is expanded.

clone_size j_call v_call d_call cdr3_nt cdr3_aa
NA TRBJ2-2 TRBV20-1 TRBD2 TGCAGTGCTAGTTCTAGCGGAAACACCGGGGAGCTGTTTTTT CSASSSGNTGELFF
NA TRBJ1-6 TRBV9 NA TGTGCCAGCAGCGTAGGAGGACAGAATAATTCACCCCTCCACTTT CASSVGGQNNSPLHF
NA TRBJ2-1 TRBV7-2 TRBD2 TGTGCCAGCAGCTCTCCCCGTGGGCTAGCGGGGTACAATGAGCAGTTCTTC CASSSPRGLAGYNEQFF
NA TRBJ1-1 TRBV6-5 NA TGTGCCAGCACCGGGACGGGAGGGACACTTAGAGCTTTCTTT CASTGTGGTLRAFF
NA TRBJ2-5 TRBV15 TRBD1 TGTGCCACCAGCAGAGCCACCGGGACAGGCCCCGAGACCCAGTACTTC CATSRATGTGPETQYF
NA TRBJ2-2 TRBV7-8 TRBD1 TGTGCCAGCAGCTTAGTAGGACAGGGGCTCACCGGGGAGCTGTTTTTT CASSLVGQGLTGELFF
NA TRBJ2-5 TRBV7-2 TRBD2 TGTGCCAGCAGCTTAGCAGGGAGGGTGGAGACCCAGTACTTC CASSLAGRVETQYF
NA TRBJ1-1 TRBV6-5 TRBD1 TGTGCCAGCAAGAATAACAGGGGGAATACTGAAGCTTTCTTT CASKNNRGNTEAFF
NA TRBJ2-3 TRBV19 TRBD1 TGTGCCAGTAGTATCTTCCGGGACAGGCACACAGATACGCAGTATTTT CASSIFRDRHTDTQYF
NA TRBJ2-5 TRBV5-8 NA TGTGCCAGCAGCTTAATGGCAGGACAAGAGACCCAGTACTTC CASSLMAGQETQYF
NA TRBJ2-3 TRBV27 TRBD1 TGTGCCAGCAGTTTTGCCCGAAGGGGGCCAGATACGCAGTATTTT CASSFARRGPDTQYF
NA TRBJ2-5 TRBV27 TRBD2 TGTGCCAGCAGTTTTGGCGGGGGAGAGACCCAGTACTTC CASSFGGGETQYF
NA TRBJ2-1 TRBV11-2 NA TGTGCCAGCAGCTCCGGCGCTCGGGAGATCGATGAGCAGTTCTTC CASSSGAREIDEQFF
NA TRBJ2-3 TRBV9 TRBD2 TGTGCCAGCAGCGCATTAGCGGGAGGAGGGACAGATACGCAGTATTTT CASSALAGGGTDTQYF
NA TRBJ2-1 TRBV19 NA TGTGCCAGTAGTATCGGGAAGGGCAATGAGCAGTTCTTC CASSIGKGNEQFF
NA TRBJ2-3 TRBV3-1/TRBV3-2 NA TGTGCCAGCAGCCAAGCTAGCGACACAGATACGCAGTATTTT CASSQASDTDTQYF
once TRBJ2-7 TRBV6-2/TRBV6-3 NA TGTGCCAGCAGCTCCGGGACTTTATACGAGCAGTACTTC CASSSGTLYEQYF